Below, 16 T cell receptor beta chains from the same sample are listed, as sequenced in a study of technical replicates of blood from a handful of donors. TCRdb's table, derived via immunoSEQ multiplex PCR, lists solely in-frame clones and lacks some. The sample has approximately 52,000 clones, roughly 84% seen once. The sample taken for sequencing was PBMCs. Every receptor here comes from a human donor in good health. Some clones in this sample may be carry-over from other donors' samples.

The V and J genes are TRBV5-4 and TRBJ1-1, with TRBD1 matching over 7 bases. The CDR3 sequence is 14 residues long. Germline V gene sequence: CDR1 SGHNT, CDR2 YYREEE (reference sequence). Unmatched junction bases numbered 5, after V lost 5 bases and J lost 1 base. CDR3 in DNA: TGTGCCAGCAGTGGGGACAGACCGAACACTGAAGCTTTCTTT. The encoded protein is CASSGDRPNTEAFF.

This sequence joins TRBV7-7 and TRBJ2-7, with TRBD2 matching over 13 bases. V lost 5 bases, J lost 2 bases, and 3 bases stayed unmatched. The CDR3 contains 15 residues. Germline CDR1 and CDR2: SSHAT and FNYEAQ (reference sequence). The CDR3 loop reads CASSPGLAGPYEQYF. The CDR3 DNA sequence: TGTGCCAGCAGCCCGGGACTAGCGGGGCCCTACGAGCAGTACTTC.

This clone was observed a few times. V is TRBV10-3 and J is TRBJ2-3; 8 bases match TRBD1. The V gene's germline CDR1 is ENHRY and CDR2 SYGVKD. The V segment lost 5 bases and the J segment 4 bases; nucleotides outside the gene matches: 11. The CDR3 is 16 residues long. The CDR3 region is CAISTTLDRDPDTQYF. CDR3 bases: TGTGCCATCAGTACAACCTTGGACAGGGATCCAGATACGCAGTATTTT.

The chain employs TRBV19 and TRBJ2-5, with D possibly being TRBD2 (5 bases). The V end was cut by 6 bases, the J end by 1 base, with 12 bases between. The CDR3 length is 14 residues. Germline-derived CDR1 and CDR2 are LNHDA and SQIVND (reference sequence). Written as DNA, the CDR3 is TGTGCCAGTAGGAACCGGGGTTCCCAAGAGACCCAGTACTTC. Its translation is CASRNRGSQETQYF.

The CDR3 protein is CASSYSSGANEKLFF. The CDR3 DNA reads as TGTGCCAGCAGTTACTCGTCAGGGGCTAATGAAAAACTGTTTTTT. V gene TRBV6-5 combines with J gene TRBJ1-4; D perhaps matches TRBD1 (6 bases). CDR1 MNHEY and CDR2 SVGAGI come from the germline V gene. V lost 0 bases to trimming and J lost 3 bases, with 8 bases between them. This CDR3 comprises 15 residues.

This rearrangement joins TRBV7-3 to TRBJ1-1, with 7 bases aligning to TRBD1. CDR1 and CDR2 (germline): SGHTA, FQGTGA. There are 13 residues in the CDR3. The junction had 2 bases not matched to a gene; V was cut back by 1 base and J by 6 bases. CDR3 amino acids: CASSLNTGAEAFF. The CDR3 coding sequence is TGTGCCAGCAGCTTAAACACAGGGGCTGAAGCTTTCTTT.

This chain uses TRBV6-1 with TRBJ1-2; 8 positions agree with TRBD1. The V segment lost 5 bases and the J segment 7 bases; nucleotides outside the gene matches: 9. CDR1 MNHNS and CDR2 SASEGT come from the germline V gene. CDR3 length: 14 residues. The CDR3 bases are TGTGCCAGCAGTCCTTCCAGGGGGCAGGGTGGCTACACCTTC. It specifies CASSPSRGQGGYTF.

V gene TRBV7-9 combines with J gene TRBJ2-4; 7 positions agree with TRBD2. Germline V CDR1 and CDR2: SEHNR, FQNEAQ (reference sequence). J lost 6 bases, V lost 5 bases, and 13 bases had no gene match. This CDR3 contains 16 residues. The CDR3 spells CASSRDLLAGVNIQYF. In DNA form, the CDR3 reads TGTGCCAGCAGCAGAGACCTACTCGCGGGAGTAAACATTCAGTACTTC.

The V call is TRBV11-2, the J call TRBJ2-5; 9 positions match TRBD2. The CDR3 covers 15 residues. Germline assignment: CDR1 SGHAT and CDR2 FQNNGV. After removal of 2 bases from V and 4 bases from J, the junction contained 5 bases not matched to a gene. Here the CDR3 DNA reads TGTGCCAGCAGCTTAAAGCGGGAGGTGGGAGAGACCCAGTACTTC. Protein: CASSLKREVGETQYF.

The chain joins TRBV6-5 to TRBJ2-1; 7 nucleotides match TRBD2. This CDR3 comprises 15 residues. The germline gives CDR1 MNHEY, CDR2 SVGAGI. V trimming: 2 bases; J trimming: 16 bases; junction bases outside the gene matches: 17. The CDR3 bases are TGTGCCAGCAGTTACGTGGGAGGGCCTGCCGGTGCTATCTTCTTC. This encodes CASSYVGGPAGAIFF.

V gene TRBV6-5 combines with J gene TRBJ1-2; the D is unclear. The CDR3 contains 13 residues. V was cut by 6 bases and J by 8 bases, with 16 bases left in between. Germline V CDR1 and CDR2: MNHEY, SVGAGI. CDR3 DNA sequence: TGTGCCAGCAGACTAGGGAGGATTGGGGGCTACACCTTC. It codes for CASRLGRIGGYTF.

Ten or more counts support this clone. The chain is built from TRBV5-4 and TRBJ2-7; a possible D gene is TRBD1 (6 bases). Germline CDR1 and CDR2: SGHNT and YYREEE (reference sequence). Deletions cut 0 bases from V and 0 bases from J, with 7 bases between. The CDR3 has 14 amino acids. CDR3 coding DNA: TGTGCCAGCAGCTTGGACAGGGTCTCCTACGAGCAGTACTTC. This encodes CASSLDRVSYEQYF. The whole variable domain, filled in from reference TRBV5-4 and TRBJ2-7, reads ETGVTQSPTHLIKTRGQQVTLRCSSQSGHNTVSWYQQALGQGPQFIFQYYREEENGRGNFPPRFSGLQFPNYSSELNVNALELDDSALYLCASSLDRVSYEQYFGPGTRLTVT.

The gene calls are TRBV6-6 and TRBJ2-3; D is perhaps TRBD2 (6 bases). Trimming removed 7 bases from V and 1 base from J, with 15 bases in between. Germline-derived CDR1 and CDR2 are MNHNY and SVGAGI (reference sequence). This CDR3 spans 15 amino acids. As DNA, the CDR3 is TGTGCCAGCACTAAGAGCGGGTACGGCACAGATACGCAGTATTTT. Its protein product is CASTKSGYGTDTQYF.

This chain uses TRBV11-2 with TRBJ2-7, with 13 bases that match TRBD2. The J segment lost 3 bases and the V segment lost 2 bases, leaving 4 bases of the junction unmatched. Germline CDR1 SGHAT, CDR2 FQNNGV. This CDR3 has 16 amino acids. The CDR3 DNA sequence: TGTGCCAGCAGCTTACCGGGACTAGCGGGACGCTACGAGCAGTACTTC. Translated: CASSLPGLAGRYEQYF.

The V gene is TRBV11-2, the J gene TRBJ1-1; possible D gene TRBD1, 6 bases. Germline CDR1 reads SGHAT; CDR2 reads FQNNGV. The V and J ends lost 2 bases and 6 bases respectively, with 19 bases between them. This CDR3 is 16 amino acids long. The chain's CDR3 is CASSLPSAGGYPEAFF. The CDR3 DNA reads TGTGCCAGCAGCTTACCTTCCGCTGGGGGCTACCCTGAAGCTTTCTTT.

The chain has TRBV7-2 and TRBJ2-5; a weak D match, TRBD2 (5 bases). Per the germline V gene, CDR1 is SGHTA and CDR2 is FQGNSA. V lost 3 bases and J lost 2, with 10 bases in between. The CDR3 is made up of 14 amino acids. For the CDR3, the DNA is TGTGCCAGCAGCTTCACGAGGGCTCAAGAGACCCAGTACTTC. Its protein is CASSFTRAQETQYF.